The sample holds a few counts of the clone carrying this T cell receptor (beta chain). This record comes from a study of early T cells in non-severe SARS-CoV-2 infection. Study background: The study sequenced bulk RNA from unsorted whole blood, with chains unpaired.

Unique molecular identifiers tagged individual cDNA molecules. TCRdb re-called the 5' RACE reads through MiXCR, storing one row per CDR3 protein. The data hold approximately 70,000 distinct CDR3 sequences, with 4% to 6% observed a single time. V shed 8 bases and J shed 5 bases, with 17 bases lying between them. Germline loops: CDR1 MNHEY, CDR2 SVGEGT. The CDR3 is 14 amino acids. The clonotype originates from an adult who was a healthcare worker with PCR-confirmed SARS-CoV-2 infection or an uninfected control (not recorded which). The donor label of this sample is uncertain. This specimen consisted of whole blood, obtained at baseline. The gene calls are TRBV6-2 or TRBV6-3 and TRBJ2-3; D tentatively fits TRBD1 or TRBD2 (5 bases each). The CDR3 nucleotides are TGTGCCAGCTCGTGGAGCATGGGGGAAGATACGCAGTATTTT. It translates to CASSWSMGEDTQYF.